A single sample gave rise to the 17 T cell receptor beta chains below, sequenced in a study of technical replicates of blood from a handful of donors. This table comes from immunoSEQ multiplex PCR, and its TCRdb copy is limited to in-frame clones, with some not included. The sample lists about 59,000 clones; just under 95% were seen once. Source material: PBMCs. These receptors were collected from a human donor in good health. Some clones in this sample may be carry-over from other donors' samples.

This chain joins TRBV2 and TRBJ1-1; a possible D gene is TRBD1 (6 bases). The CDR3 runs to 13 residues. Trimming took 5 bases from V and 1 from J, leaving 8 bases between them. The germline gives CDR1 SNHLY, CDR2 FYNNEI. The CDR3 region is CASSPQGNTEAFF. The CDR3, as DNA: TGTGCCAGCAGTCCACAGGGGAACACTGAAGCTTTCTTT.

The chain carries TRBV19 and TRBJ2-1; 9 bases fit TRBD2. This CDR3 has 13 residues. The germline gives CDR1 LNHDA, CDR2 SQIVND (reference sequence). J gave up 6 bases and V 8 bases, and 5 bases lay outside the gene matches. The CDR3 loop is CASQAGGRNEQFF. The CDR3, as DNA: TGTGCCAGTCAAGCGGGGGGCCGCAATGAGCAGTTCTTC.

The chain recombines TRBV6-1 with TRBJ1-5; D is perhaps TRBD1 (5 bases). Looked up from germline, CDR1 is MNHNS and CDR2 is SASEGT. Trimming cost V 5 bases and J 4 bases, with 12 bases left between them. CDR3 length: 14 residues. The CDR3: CASSLGEGNQPQHF. The CDR3 region has the DNA TGTGCCAGCAGTCTAGGGGAGGGGAATCAGCCCCAGCATTTT.

The V call is TRBV6-5, the J call TRBJ2-1; a possible D gene is TRBD2 (5 bases). The CDR3 extends over 14 amino acids. Germline V gene sequence: CDR1 MNHEY, CDR2 SVGAGI. The V end was cut by 1 base, the J end by 5 bases, with 9 bases between. Here the CDR3 DNA reads TGTGCCAGCAGTTACTTACTAGATGACAATGAGCAGTTCTTC. It is translated as CASSYLLDDNEQFF.

In this sample, this clone turned up once. V gene TRBV2 combines with J gene TRBJ2-7; D not resolved. The germline CDR1 and CDR2 sequences are SNHLY and FYNNEI. Trimming removed 7 bases at V and 1 base at J, with 8 bases between. The CDR3 covers 12 residues. For the CDR3, the DNA is TGTGCCAGCACCCCAGATTCCTACGAGCAGTACTTC. It is translated as CASTPDSYEQYF.

This sequence joins TRBV7-2 and TRBJ2-3, with 8 bases identical to TRBD2. The CDR3 consists of 17 residues. V was clipped by 4 bases and J by 1 base; unmatched bases: 10. Germline lookup yields CDR1 SGHTA and CDR2 FQGNSA. CDR3 sequence (DNA): TGTGCCAGCAGCTATAGTGGTGGTAGCGGGGGCACAGATACGCAGTATTTT. Translating gives CASSYSGGSGGTDTQYF.

This sequence joins TRBV7-2 and TRBJ2-3, with D unclear. CDR1 SGHTA and CDR2 FQGNSA come from the germline V gene. The length of the CDR3 is 15 residues. Trimming stripped 5 bases from V and 0 bases from J, with 12 bases between. The CDR3 DNA follows: TGTGCCAGCAGCCGAGGCGAGCCCAGCACAGATACGCAGTATTTT. This codes for CASSRGEPSTDTQYF.

This chain joins TRBV14 and TRBJ1-4; D remains ambiguous. The CDR3 consists of 15 residues. V shed 0 bases and J shed 7 bases, with 12 bases lying between them. The germline V gene encodes CDR1 SGHDN and CDR2 FVKESK. The CDR3 nucleotides read TGTGCCAGCAGCCAAGATCCGAGCCCAGGTGAAAAACTGTTTTTT. Residues: CASSQDPSPGEKLFF.

This chain connects TRBV4-3 to TRBJ2-5; 11 bases agree with TRBD2. The ends lost 0 bases at V and 5 bases at J; junction bases unmatched: 17. The CDR3 sequence is 20 residues long. Germline V gene lookup returns CDR1 LGHNA and CDR2 YSLEER. The CDR3 loop reads CASSQDPISSGGSLWETQYF. DNA for the CDR3: TGCGCCAGCAGCCAAGATCCCATATCTAGCGGGGGGAGTCTATGGGAGACCCAGTACTTC.

The chain is built from TRBV7-2 and TRBJ2-2; D is undetermined. CDR1 and CDR2 from the germline V gene are SGHTA and FQGNSA. V lost 3 bases to trimming and J lost 5 bases, with 16 bases between them. The CDR3 has 16 residues. CDR3 sequence: CASSFLGGARTGELFF. The DNA of the CDR3 is TGTGCCAGCAGCTTCCTCGGCGGCGCTAGAACCGGGGAGCTGTTTTTT.

The V gene is TRBV5-5, the J gene TRBJ1-5; D is uncertain. The ends were cut back, 4 bases at V and 6 bases at J, with 14 bases in the middle. CDR1 SGHKS and CDR2 YYEKEE come from the germline V gene (reference sequence). The CDR3 sequence is 14 residues long. The CDR3 loop is CASSTDGVSQPQHF. The CDR3 DNA reads TGTGCCAGCAGCACCGACGGAGTTTCTCAGCCCCAGCATTTT.

The CDR3 loop reads CASSHGLAGFTGELFF. As DNA, the CDR3 is TGTGCCAGCAGCCACGGACTAGCGGGGTTCACCGGGGAGCTGTTTTTT. This chain links TRBV14 with TRBJ2-2; 12 bases line up with TRBD2. Germline V gives CDR1 SGHDN, CDR2 FVKESK. The CDR3 is 16 residues long. After removal of 3 bases from V and 4 bases from J, the junction contained 3 bases not matched to a gene. Filled out from reference TRBV14 and TRBJ2-2, the complete variable domain reads EAGVTQFPSHSVIEKGQTVTLRCDPISGHDNLYWYRRVMGKEIKFLLHFVKESKQDESGMPNNRFLAERTGGTYSTLKVQPAELEDSGVYFCASSHGLAGFTGELFFGEGSRLTVL.

The rearrangement links TRBV2 to TRBJ2-5; 7 bases agree with TRBD1. This CDR3 comprises 15 residues. J gave up 5 bases and V 5 bases, and 11 bases lay outside the gene matches. Germline V lookup: CDR1 SNHLY, CDR2 FYNNEI. Here the CDR3 reads CASSQGQAAGETQYF. Written as DNA, the CDR3 is TGTGCCAGCAGTCAAGGACAGGCCGCGGGTGAGACCCAGTACTTC.

This chain uses TRBV9 with TRBJ2-3; D not resolved. Germline V gene lookup returns CDR1 SGDLS and CDR2 YYNGEE. The V gene lost 0 bases and the J gene lost 0 bases, with 8 bases spanning the gap. The CDR3 is made up of 15 amino acids. CDR3 coding DNA: TGTGCCAGCAGCGTAGACTCACGGAGCACAGATACGCAGTATTTT. The encoded protein is CASSVDSRSTDTQYF.

The genes are TRBV19 and TRBJ1-1, with no clear D. CDR1 is LNHDA and CDR2 is SQIVND in the germline V gene (reference sequence). V shed 5 bases and J shed 0 bases, with 10 bases lying between them. The CDR3 extends over 14 amino acids. Here the CDR3 DNA reads TGTGCCAGTAGTGGAGTAGAAATGAACACTGAAGCTTTCTTT. This translates into CASSGVEMNTEAFF.

This clone has only one observation. The rearrangement uses TRBV6-6 and TRBJ1-2; TRBD1 aligns across 8 bases. Germline V gives CDR1 MNHNY, CDR2 SVGAGI (reference sequence). This CDR3 has 13 residues. V was clipped by 6 bases and J by 10 bases; unmatched bases: 10. The DNA for the CDR3 is TGTGCCAGCAGCCCCTCGATGGACAGGGACTACACCTTC. Translation: CASSPSMDRDYTF.

This chain connects TRBV19 to TRBJ1-2; 7 bases line up with TRBD1. CDR1 is LNHDA and CDR2 is SQIVND in the germline V gene (reference sequence). J lost 4 bases, V lost 5 bases, and 10 bases had no gene match. The CDR3 covers 15 residues. The CDR3 DNA follows: TGTGCCAGTAGTCGGGAGACAGGGAACCGCTATGGCTACACCTTC. Translated: CASSRETGNRYGYTF.